The next 30 T cell receptor beta chains were all read from a single sample in a study of blood T cell repertoires in COVID-19 (dated by TCRdb to the early 2020s). Library construction relied on the immunoSEQ multiplex PCR assay. TCRdb holds this immuneACCESS table with in-frame rearrangements only. Some clones are missing; in checked studies, unresolved V genes explain under half, and the rest has no known cause. The sample data list roughly 410,000 clones, and approximately 88% of these were observed just once. Of the sample, 1.2% is held by the ten largest clones. Sequencing input: peripheral blood. These receptor sequences come from a middle-aged man with acute or convalescent COVID-19.

V and J are TRBV28 and TRBJ1-1; D call uncertain. The CDR3 has 14 residues. CDR1 and CDR2 from the germline V gene are MDHEN and SYDVKM. Trimming took off 2 bases at V and 0 bases at J, with 7 bases between the two ends. In nucleotides, the CDR3 is TGTGCCAGCAGTTTAACGGTGATGAACACTGAAGCTTTCTTT. Translated: CASSLTVMNTEAFF.

The V and J genes are TRBV9 and TRBJ2-7; D gene unclear. In germline, CDR1 is SGDLS, CDR2 YYNGEE. Trimming stripped 0 bases from V and 3 bases from J, with 7 bases between. This CDR3 has 13 amino acids. The CDR3 DNA sequence: TGTGCCAGCAGCGTAGTTGTAGTCTACGAGCAGTACTTC. It codes for CASSVVVVYEQYF.

This clone was detected only once. The J gene is TRBJ1-1, the V gene TRBV28, with 11 positions matching TRBD1. Germline values: CDR1 MDHEN, CDR2 SYDVKM. The CDR3 spans 15 residues. J was trimmed by 3 bases and V by 8 bases; bases with no gene match: 8. Written as DNA, the CDR3 is TGTGCCAGCCCCCCTCCGGGACAGGGGGACACTGAAGCTTTCTTT. As protein: CASPPPGQGDTEAFF.

The chain carries TRBV7-9 and TRBJ2-1; maybe TRBD2 (7 bases). The germline V gene has CDR1 SEHNR and CDR2 FQNEAQ (reference sequence). V was cut by 5 bases and J by 12 bases, with 17 bases left in between. The CDR3 is made up of 13 amino acids. CDR3 bases: TGTGCCAGCAGCATCGAAGTCGGGGGGCGGCAGTTCTTC. It encodes CASSIEVGGRQFF. The variable domain in full, completed from reference TRBV7-9 and TRBJ2-1, reads DTGVSQNPRHKITKRGQNVTFRCDPISEHNRLYWYRQTLGQGPEFLTYFQNEAQLEKSRLLSDRFSAERPKGSFSTLEIQRTEQGDSAMYLCASSIEVGGRQFFGPGTRLTVL.

The chain has TRBV2 and TRBJ1-5, with 7 bases fitting TRBD1. V was clipped by 5 bases and J by 1 base; unmatched bases: 5. Germline V gene data show CDR1 as SNHLY and CDR2 as FYNNEI. The CDR3 has 15 residues. CDR3 residues: CASSWDSISNQPQHF. The DNA of the CDR3 is TGTGCCAGCAGTTGGGACAGTATAAGCAATCAGCCCCAGCATTTT.

The V gene is TRBV5-1, the J gene TRBJ1-3; 10 positions match TRBD1. V lost 5 bases to trimming and J lost 0 bases; unmatched junction nucleotides: 14. Germline CDR1 is SGHRS and CDR2 is YFSETQ. The CDR3 spans 19 residues. This CDR3 reads CASRSAGGQGVYSGNTIYF. The CDR3 DNA sequence: TGCGCCAGCAGATCCGCCGGTGGACAGGGGGTTTACTCTGGAAACACCATATATTTT.

In its sample, this clone was seen once. V gene TRBV28 combines with J gene TRBJ1-5, with TRBD1 matching over 8 bases. V was clipped by 6 bases and J by 0 bases; unmatched bases: 7. Germline loops: CDR1 MDHEN, CDR2 SYDVKM. CDR3 length: 16 amino acids. The CDR3 protein is CASRNRGEHSNQPQHF. CDR3 nucleotides: TGTGCCAGCAGGAACAGGGGGGAACATAGCAATCAGCCCCAGCATTTT.

The V gene is TRBV12-2, the J gene TRBJ2-1; the tabulated D call, TRBD2, remains unverified against the DNA. TRBV12-2 represents a pseudogene. This CDR3 is 19 amino acids long. The CDR3, as DNA: TGTGCAAGTCGCTTATTGGCCTCGCGTTTAGGCGGGAGAGCCAATGAGCAGTTCTTC. This translates into CASRLLASRLGGRANEQFF.

The V gene is TRBV4-1, the J gene TRBJ2-2, with a weak D call TRBD1 (5 bases). Per germline, CDR1 MGHRA and CDR2 YSYEKL. This CDR3 spans 17 amino acids. V was shortened by 4 bases and J by 4 bases, with 19 bases between the two germline ends. CDR3 loop: CASSLARPGSSTGELFF. The CDR3 DNA reads as TGCGCCAGCAGCCTAGCCCGTCCAGGGTCGTCCACCGGGGAGCTGTTTTTT.

The chain joins TRBV7-9 to TRBJ1-1; 9 positions match TRBD1. With V trimmed by 7 bases and J by 3 bases, 6 bases remained unmatched. The germline gives CDR1 SEHNR, CDR2 FQNEAQ (reference sequence). The CDR3 contains 14 residues. CDR3 coding DNA: TGTGCCAGCAACGAACAGGGGGCGGACACTGAAGCTTTCTTT. Its protein product is CASNEQGADTEAFF.

CDR3 protein: CASGSQGMNTEAFF. As DNA, the CDR3 is TGTGCTAGTGGTTCGCAGGGTATGAACACTGAAGCTTTCTTT. The chain recombines TRBV12-5 with TRBJ1-1; a possible D gene is TRBD1 (5 bases). Between the trimmed V and J ends, which lost 4 bases and 0 bases, there was a span of 9 bases. Germline V gene lookup returns CDR1 LGHNT and CDR2 FRNRAP. The CDR3 runs to 14 residues.

In nucleotides, the CDR3 is TGCGCCAGCAGCCCCCCAGGGGATAACTATGGCTACACCTTC. Translation gives CASSPPGDNYGYTF. The chain links TRBV5-1 to TRBJ1-2, with TRBD1 as a possible D gene (6 bases). Looked up from germline, CDR1 is SGHRS and CDR2 is YFSETQ. This CDR3 comprises 14 residues. The V gene lost 4 bases and the J gene lost 1 base, with 11 bases spanning the gap.

The chain employs TRBV11-1 and TRBJ1-1, with D maybe TRBD1 (6 bases). Trimming left V 4 bases short and J 1 base short, with 13 bases between. Germline V gives CDR1 SGHAT, CDR2 FQDESV (reference sequence). The CDR3 is made up of 15 amino acids. The DNA of the CDR3 is TGTGCCAGCAGCTGGCGACAGGTTTCGAACACTGAAGCTTTCTTT. This codes for CASSWRQVSNTEAFF. The full variable domain, rest sourced from reference TRBV11-1 and TRBJ1-1, is EAEVAQSPRYKITEKSQAVAFWCDPISGHATLYWYRQILGQGPELLVQFQDESVVDDSQLPKDRFSAERLKGVDSTLKIQPAELGDSAMYLCASSWRQVSNTEAFFGQGTRLTVV.

This clone was found once. V gene TRBV28 combines with J gene TRBJ1-4; 11 nucleotides match TRBD1. With V trimmed by 7 bases and J by 8 bases, 21 bases remained unmatched. Germline lookup yields CDR1 MDHEN and CDR2 SYDVKM. The CDR3 runs to 19 residues. The CDR3 region has the DNA TGTGCCAGCAACCACTTAAGAGGACAGGGGGCCGACGGAGAGGAAAAACTGTTTTTT. This translates into CASNHLRGQGADGEEKLFF.

CDR3 nucleotide sequence: TGTGCCAGCAGTTTATCCAGGGGGCGGCCTGGAAACACCATATATTTT. Translating gives CASSLSRGRPGNTIYF. The chain recombines TRBV27 with TRBJ1-3, with 8 bases lining up with TRBD1. The CDR3 has 16 residues. Germline CDR1 MNHEY, CDR2 SMNVEV (reference sequence). V lost 0 bases, J lost 2 bases, and 3 bases stayed unmatched.

This chain connects TRBV7-2 to TRBJ1-1; TRBD1 aligns across 8 bases. Unmatched junction bases numbered 12, after V lost 1 base and J lost 2 bases. This CDR3 is 18 amino acids long. Germline CDR1 and CDR2: SGHTA and FQGNSA. Here the CDR3 DNA reads TGTGCCAGCAGCTTAGGTCCCCCGGGCAGGGGGCGAAACACTGAAGCTTTCTTT. As protein: CASSLGPPGRGRNTEAFF.

This clone appeared once. The chain joins TRBV19 to TRBJ2-3, with D possibly being TRBD1 (5 bases). V was shortened by 7 bases and J by 5 bases, with 13 bases between the two germline ends. The CDR3 extends over 13 amino acids. Germline CDR1 and CDR2: LNHDA and SQIVND (reference sequence). CDR3 sequence reads: CASTFGDRDTQYF. The CDR3 DNA reads as TGTGCCAGTACTTTTGGCGACAGAGATACGCAGTATTTT.

Notes on this clone: This sample includes further DNA sequences coding for the same CDR3. The gene calls are TRBV11-3 and TRBJ2-2; no firm D call. The V end was cut by 5 bases, the J end by 2 bases, with 12 bases between. The CDR3 extends over 15 amino acids. The germline V gene has CDR1 SGHNT and CDR2 YENEEA. Here the CDR3 reads CASSLSGSNTGELFF. CDR3 nucleotides: TGTGCCAGCAGCCTCTCTGGTAGCAACACCGGGGAGCTGTTTTTT.

This clone was recorded only once. In DNA form, the CDR3 reads TGCGCCAGCAGCTTGGCCTACAGGGCCCGAGGGGCCAACGTCCTGACTTTC. Translating gives CASSLAYRARGANVLTF. This sequence joins TRBV5-1 and TRBJ2-6; weak D call: TRBD1 (6 bases). Trimming pared 0 bases from V and 4 bases from J, leaving 14 bases between. CDR3 length equals 17 residues. Germline-derived CDR1 and CDR2 are SGHRS and YFSETQ.

The chain employs TRBV11-2 and TRBJ2-1; 14 bases fit TRBD2. The CDR3 consists of 15 residues. The germline V gene has CDR1 SGHAT and CDR2 FQNNGV. J lost 8 bases, V lost 5 bases, and 5 bases had no gene match. CDR3 region: CASSLGTSGGHEQFF. The CDR3 DNA is TGTGCCAGCAGCCTAGGGACTAGCGGGGGCCATGAGCAGTTCTTC. Combining the CDR3 with reference TRBV11-2 and TRBJ2-1 gives the whole variable domain EAGVAQSPRYKIIEKRQSVAFWCNPISGHATLYWYQQILGQGPKLLIQFQNNGVVDDSQLPKDRFSAERLKGVDSTLKIQPAKLEDSAVYLCASSLGTSGGHEQFFGPGTRLTVL.

V is TRBV6-5 and J is TRBJ2-3, with 9 bases identical to TRBD2. Germline V gene lookup returns CDR1 MNHEY and CDR2 SVGAGI. The CDR3 has 14 residues. Trimming cost V 7 bases and J 2 bases; bases outside gene matches: 4. The CDR3 DNA reads TGTGCCAGCATCTTAGCGGGAGCCACAGATACGCAGTATTTT. Translated: CASILAGATDTQYF.

The chain is built from TRBV28 and TRBJ2-1; 7 nucleotides line up with TRBD1. V gave up 10 bases and J gave up 3 bases; unmatched junction bases: 12. This CDR3 comprises 15 residues. Germline values: CDR1 MDHEN, CDR2 SYDVKM. The CDR3 DNA is TGTGCCACCCTACCGGGACAGATCCTCTACAATGAGCAGTTCTTC. As protein: CATLPGQILYNEQFF.

The chain couples TRBV6-5 to TRBJ1-6, with D unresolved. Trimming left V 6 bases short and J 0 bases short, with 3 bases between. Germline assignment: CDR1 MNHEY and CDR2 SVGAGI. This CDR3 comprises 13 residues. In DNA, the CDR3 is TGTGCCAGCAGCAGCTCCTATAATTCACCCCTCCACTTT. It is translated as CASSSSYNSPLHF.

This clone was seen more than once but under ten times. CDR3 region: CASSLRTGANTGELFF. The CDR3 bases are TGTGCCAGCAGCTTAAGGACGGGAGCCAATACCGGGGAGCTGTTTTTT. The chain has TRBV7-6 and TRBJ2-2; maybe TRBD2 (6 bases). Trimming stripped 2 bases from V and 5 bases from J, with 15 bases between. CDR1 is SGHVS and CDR2 is FNYEAQ in the germline V gene. The CDR3 spans 16 residues. Complete variable domain (other parts from reference TRBV7-6 and TRBJ2-2): GAGVSQSPRYKVTKRGQDVALRCDPISGHVSLYWYRQALGQGPEFLTYFNYEAQQDKSGLPNDRFSAERPEGSISTLTIQRTEQRDSAMYRCASSLRTGANTGELFFGEGSRLTVL.

As DNA, the CDR3 is TGTGCCAGCAGCTATACAGGGGGCCGCAATGAGCAGTTCTTC. Its protein is CASSYTGGRNEQFF. The rearrangement joins TRBV11-1 to TRBJ2-1; 9 bases fit TRBD1. Germline lookup yields CDR1 SGHAT and CDR2 FQDESV (reference sequence). J was trimmed by 6 bases and V by 4 bases; bases with no gene match: 4. The CDR3 sequence is 14 residues long.

The V gene is TRBV6-5, the J gene TRBJ1-6, with 10 bases matching TRBD1. V lost 6 bases to trimming and J lost 8 bases; unmatched junction nucleotides: 7. CDR1 and CDR2 (germline): MNHEY, SVGAGI. There are 15 residues in the CDR3. The CDR3 sequence is CASRGGTGEYSPLHF. Written as DNA, the CDR3 is TGTGCCAGCAGGGGAGGGACAGGGGAATATTCACCCCTCCACTTT.

The V call is TRBV7-9, the J call TRBJ1-3; a possible D gene is TRBD1 (5 bases). This CDR3 has 18 residues. The V gene lost 0 bases and the J gene lost 0 bases, with 15 bases spanning the gap. Germline CDR1 reads SEHNR; CDR2 reads FQNEAQ (reference sequence). The CDR3 spells CASSLARLQALSGNTIYF. The CDR3 DNA is TGTGCCAGCAGCTTAGCCCGGTTACAGGCCCTCTCTGGAAACACCATATATTTT.

The rearrangement uses TRBV5-1 and TRBJ1-1, with 7 bases aligning to TRBD1. The CDR3 runs to 17 residues. The germline CDR1 and CDR2 sequences are SGHRS and YFSETQ. J was trimmed by 1 base and V by 0 bases; bases with no gene match: 9. In DNA, the CDR3 is TGCGCCAGCAGCTTGGCTGCTAGGGCAGGGGGGAACACTGAAGCTTTCTTT. Protein sequence: CASSLAARAGGNTEAFF.

The genes are TRBV2 and TRBJ2-7; a possible D gene is TRBD1 (7 bases). The CDR3 length is 11 residues. The germline V gene has CDR1 SNHLY and CDR2 FYNNEI. Trimming pared 9 bases from V and 5 bases from J, leaving 11 bases between. This CDR3 is CAREGANEQYF. The CDR3 DNA reads as TGTGCCAGGGAGGGGGCCAACGAGCAGTACTTC.

This clone was detected only once. This chain uses TRBV6-5 with TRBJ1-6, with 8 positions matching TRBD1. The ends lost 1 base at V and 10 bases at J; junction bases unmatched: 6. This CDR3 spans 15 amino acids. Germline values: CDR1 MNHEY, CDR2 SVGAGI. CDR3 sequence reads: CASSYLQGDQSPLHF. In DNA, the CDR3 is TGTGCCAGCAGTTACTTACAGGGGGATCAGTCACCCCTCCACTTT.